This T cell receptor beta chain was found in a study of human T cells and chemical hapten exposure. Study-level information: Weekly scalp doses of diphenylcyclopropenone were given to patients during the approximately 26-week study. Epicutaneous patch tests delivered 0.01% DPC to the upper back, with evaluation at 6 days.

During construction of the library, unique molecular identifiers were attached to individual cDNA molecules for quantitative, reproducible TCR counting. TCRdb independently ran MiXCR on the RACE reads; one entry per CDR3 protein. This sample has around 340,000 distinct CDR3 sequences; around 6.9% occur once, and the top ten carry about 8%. In this sample, this clonotype turned up many times. With 0 bases clipped from V and 0 bases from J, the junction kept 8 bases outside the gene matches. Looked up from germline, CDR1 is LGHNA and CDR2 is YNFKEQ. This CDR3 has 19 residues. Time point specified: patch test 1, 2 weeks after DPC sensitization. Treatment specified: therapeutic diphenylcyclopropenone sensitization with weekly scalp DPC.

This sequence joins TRBV4-2 and TRBJ2-3; 11 bases agree with TRBD2. This TCR derives from a woman in her late teens or twenties with alopecia areata. Some clones in this sample may be carry-over from other donors' samples. The sequencing used whole blood, collected in connection with sensitization to the hapten diphenylcyclopropenone (DPC). CDR3: CASSQDLTSGGTSTDTQYF. CDR3 in DNA: TGTGCCAGCAGCCAAGATTTAACTAGCGGGGGTACTAGCACAGATACGCAGTATTTT.